The source of this T cell receptor (beta chain) is a study of graft-versus-host responses after intestinal transplantation. Whole-study findings and limits: Among recipient marrow samples, GvH clones were found; some appeared first in ileum or blood.

About this clone: Antigen specificity is unknown.

Germline V lookup: CDR1 SGDLS, CDR2 YYNGEE. V gave up 2 bases and J gave up 4 bases, with 16 bases separating them. The CDR3 has 15 residues. Clones were read by immunoSEQ multiplex PCR, and TCRdb kept only the in-frame ones, dropping some. The sample yields 70,000 to 80,000 clones, 90% seen once. Sequencing was performed on unstimulated CD8+ T cells sorted from spleen or lymph node cells, taken before intestinal transplant. The origin of this receptor is a human donor who received an intestinal transplant. The gene calls are TRBV9 and TRBJ2-7; weak D call: TRBD2 (6 bases). The CDR3 DNA reads TGTGCCAGCAGCGTTAGTCCGGCGGGGTCGTACGAGCAGTACTTC. Encoded protein: CASSVSPAGSYEQYF.